The rows below give T cell receptor beta chains drawn from one sample of a study of human T cells and chemical hapten exposure. TCRdb independently ran MiXCR on the RACE reads; one entry per CDR3 protein. This table holds 85,000 to 100,000 distinct CDR3 sequences, more than 10% found once. The sequencing used whole blood, collected in connection with sensitization to the hapten diphenylcyclopropenone (DPC). These receptor sequences come from a woman aged 55-70 years with alopecia areata. Some clones in this sample may be carry-over from other donors' samples. The CDR3 runs from the conserved cysteine through the conserved F or W. A D gene is named only where the DNA matches it firmly. For some rows the clone size is stated as once, few or many, or as a class when expanded; others skip it.

d_call: TRBD2
j_call: TRBJ2-3
clone_size: -
v_call: TRBV7-6
cdr3_nt: TGTGCCAGCAGCGTCCCGCAGACTAGCGGGGGGAGCACAGATACGCAGTATTTT
cdr3_aa: CASSVPQTSGGSTDTQYF

d_call: -
j_call: TRBJ2-3
clone_size: few
v_call: TRBV7-6
cdr3_nt: TGTGCCAGCAGGCTAGCGTTTGACACAGATACGCAGTATTTT
cdr3_aa: CASRLAFDTDTQYF

d_call: -
j_call: TRBJ2-1
clone_size: few
v_call: TRBV3-1
cdr3_nt: TGTGCCAGCAGCCAAGACGGAAGCTCCTACAATGAGCAGTTCTTC
cdr3_aa: CASSQDGSSYNEQFF

d_call: -
j_call: TRBJ2-2
clone_size: many
v_call: TRBV10-1
cdr3_nt: TGCGCCAGCAGTGACGGCAGAAGGAACACCGGGGAGCTGTTTTTT
cdr3_aa: CASSDGRRNTGELFF

d_call: -
j_call: TRBJ2-2
clone_size: many
v_call: TRBV6-2/TRBV6-3
cdr3_nt: TGTGCCAGCAGTTACTCCCCGACCAGGGGGGAGCTGTTTTTT
cdr3_aa: CASSYSPTRGELFF

d_call: TRBD1
j_call: TRBJ2-1
clone_size: many
v_call: TRBV25-1
cdr3_nt: TGTGCCAGCAGTCAGACAGGGTGGACCTACAATGAGCAGTTCTTC
cdr3_aa: CASSQTGWTYNEQFF

d_call: -
j_call: TRBJ2-1
clone_size: -
v_call: TRBV5-4
cdr3_nt: TGTGCCAGCAGCTTCGGGTCTCTAGCGAAGTCCTACAATGAGCAGTTCTTC
cdr3_aa: CASSFGSLAKSYNEQFF

d_call: -
j_call: TRBJ2-3
clone_size: few
v_call: TRBV20-1
cdr3_nt: TGCAGTGCTAGAGACGGGACCCGTGGGGATACGCAGTATTTT
cdr3_aa: CSARDGTRGDTQYF

d_call: TRBD1
j_call: TRBJ2-1
clone_size: many
v_call: TRBV29-1
cdr3_nt: TGCAGCGTTGAAGGGGTCCGGGACAGGGTCGAGCAGTTCTTC
cdr3_aa: CSVEGVRDRVEQFF

d_call: -
j_call: TRBJ1-4
clone_size: many
v_call: TRBV5-1
cdr3_nt: TGCGCCAGCAGCCCCGGTGCGGGGTTAGGTGAAAAACTGTTTTTT
cdr3_aa: CASSPGAGLGEKLFF

d_call: -
j_call: TRBJ2-2
clone_size: -
v_call: TRBV18
cdr3_nt: TGTGCCAGCTCACCACCGGGGAACACCGGGGAGCTGTTTTTT
cdr3_aa: CASSPPGNTGELFF

d_call: TRBD1
j_call: TRBJ2-3
clone_size: -
v_call: TRBV4-3
cdr3_nt: TGCGCCAGCAGCCAAGATCCAGGGGGTCCTAGCACAGATACGCAGTATTTT
cdr3_aa: CASSQDPGGPSTDTQYF

d_call: TRBD2
j_call: TRBJ2-4
clone_size: -
v_call: TRBV2
cdr3_nt: TGTGCCAGCAGTTTAAATGGACTAGCGGGGGGAAGAAACATTCAGTACTTC
cdr3_aa: CASSLNGLAGGRNIQYF

d_call: -
j_call: TRBJ1-1
clone_size: -
v_call: TRBV7-2
cdr3_nt: TGTGCCAGCCGTCCCGGGACATTTGGCGGAACTGAAGCTTTCTTT
cdr3_aa: CASRPGTFGGTEAFF

d_call: -
j_call: TRBJ1-5
clone_size: few
v_call: TRBV12-3/TRBV12-4
cdr3_nt: TGTGCCAGCAGCCCTTGGGGGGTCAATCAGCCCCAGCATTTT
cdr3_aa: CASSPWGVNQPQHF

d_call: -
j_call: TRBJ2-3
clone_size: -
v_call: TRBV25-1
cdr3_nt: TGTGCCAGCAGTTACTACGGTGATAGCACAGATACGCAGTATTTT
cdr3_aa: CASSYYGDSTDTQYF

d_call: TRBD1
j_call: TRBJ1-5
clone_size: few
v_call: TRBV29-1
cdr3_nt: TGCAGCGTCTCGACAGGGGTTACTAATCAGCCCCAGCATTTT
cdr3_aa: CSVSTGVTNQPQHF

d_call: -
j_call: TRBJ1-1
clone_size: many
v_call: TRBV20-1
cdr3_nt: TGCAGTGCTAGCTCGGGGGAGATGGTAGCTTTCTTT
cdr3_aa: CSASSGEMVAFF

d_call: -
j_call: TRBJ2-2
clone_size: many
v_call: TRBV7-2
cdr3_nt: TGTGCCAGCAGCTTTGCCTCGGCACAGGGAGCCGGCACCGGGGAGCTGTTTTTT
cdr3_aa: CASSFASAQGAGTGELFF

d_call: TRBD1
j_call: TRBJ1-5
clone_size: few
v_call: TRBV19
cdr3_nt: TGTGCCAGTAGTAGGAGGGGACAGCCAAATCAGCCCCAGCATTTT
cdr3_aa: CASSRRGQPNQPQHF

d_call: -
j_call: TRBJ2-7
clone_size: many
v_call: TRBV7-9
cdr3_nt: TGTGCCAGCAGCTTAGGTCTTTCGGTAGGACCCCAATCCTACGAGCAGTACTTC
cdr3_aa: CASSLGLSVGPQSYEQYF

d_call: -
j_call: TRBJ2-5
clone_size: few
v_call: TRBV3-1
cdr3_nt: TGTGCCAGCAGCCCTCCGGGAACCCAAGGGGAGACCCAGTACTTC
cdr3_aa: CASSPPGTQGETQYF

d_call: -
j_call: TRBJ1-1
clone_size: few
v_call: TRBV11-2
cdr3_nt: TGTGCCAGCAGAGGAAAGGGCACTGAAGCTTTCTTT
cdr3_aa: CASRGKGTEAFF

d_call: TRBD2
j_call: TRBJ2-7
clone_size: few
v_call: TRBV5-1
cdr3_nt: TGCGCCAGCAGCTTTATTGGGACTAGCGGATTTTCCTACGAGCAGTACTTC
cdr3_aa: CASSFIGTSGFSYEQYF

d_call: -
j_call: TRBJ2-1
clone_size: few
v_call: TRBV24-1
cdr3_nt: TGTGCCACCAGTGATTCTGGACGGCCCTACAATGAGCAGTTCTTC
cdr3_aa: CATSDSGRPYNEQFF

d_call: TRBD1
j_call: TRBJ2-7
clone_size: once
v_call: TRBV6-1
cdr3_nt: TGTGCCAGCAGGCCCCAACCGGACAGGACCTACGAGCAGCACTTC
cdr3_aa: CASRPQPDRTYEQHF

d_call: -
j_call: TRBJ1-3
clone_size: -
v_call: TRBV4-1
cdr3_nt: TGCGCCAGCAGTGAGGGTGGTTCGGTCTCTGAAAACACCATATATTTT
cdr3_aa: CASSEGGSVSENTIYF

d_call: TRBD1
j_call: TRBJ2-7
clone_size: -
v_call: TRBV18
cdr3_nt: TGTGCCAGCTCAACGGGACAGGGGGTATCCGAGCAGTACTTC
cdr3_aa: CASSTGQGVSEQYF

d_call: -
j_call: TRBJ1-2
clone_size: -
v_call: TRBV12-3/TRBV12-4
cdr3_nt: TGTGCCAGCAGTTATGGTTCGAGAGGCTACACCTTC
cdr3_aa: CASSYGSRGYTF

d_call: -
j_call: TRBJ1-4
clone_size: many
v_call: TRBV6-5
cdr3_nt: TGTGCCAGCGCACCTCGGGCAAGTTCTGCAACTAATGAAAAACTGTTTTTT
cdr3_aa: CASAPRASSATNEKLFF

d_call: -
j_call: TRBJ1-5
clone_size: few
v_call: TRBV29-1
cdr3_nt: TGCAGCGTTGTGGAGCCGGGCAATCAGCCCCAGCATTTT
cdr3_aa: CSVVEPGNQPQHF

d_call: -
j_call: TRBJ2-7
clone_size: many
v_call: TRBV3-1
cdr3_nt: TGTGCCAGCAGCCAAGATCGTTGGGCAGGGGGGACCTACGAGCAGTACTTC
cdr3_aa: CASSQDRWAGGTYEQYF

d_call: TRBD1
j_call: TRBJ2-7
clone_size: -
v_call: TRBV7-6
cdr3_nt: TGTGCCAGCAGCTTTGGACAGGGAGTTTCCAGCTACGAGCAGTACTTC
cdr3_aa: CASSFGQGVSSYEQYF

d_call: -
j_call: TRBJ2-7
clone_size: few
v_call: TRBV2
cdr3_nt: TGTGCCAGCAGTTTCGAAAGGGGCGAGCAGTACTTC
cdr3_aa: CASSFERGEQYF

d_call: -
j_call: TRBJ1-6
clone_size: many
v_call: TRBV12-3/TRBV12-4
cdr3_nt: TGTGCCAGCAGTTCCGACAGAGCCTATAATTCACCCCTCCACTTT
cdr3_aa: CASSSDRAYNSPLHF

d_call: -
j_call: TRBJ1-2
clone_size: many
v_call: TRBV3-1
cdr3_nt: TGTGCCAGCAGCCAAGTGGCAGGGTGGAATGGCTACACCTTC
cdr3_aa: CASSQVAGWNGYTF

d_call: TRBD1
j_call: TRBJ2-7
clone_size: few
v_call: TRBV7-9
cdr3_nt: TGTGCCAGCAGCTCCACGGGACAGTACGAGCAGTACTTC
cdr3_aa: CASSSTGQYEQYF

d_call: -
j_call: TRBJ1-2
clone_size: many
v_call: TRBV18
cdr3_nt: TGTGCCAGCTCACCACCTGGTACGGGCTACACCTTC
cdr3_aa: CASSPPGTGYTF

d_call: -
j_call: TRBJ2-3
clone_size: few
v_call: TRBV4-2
cdr3_nt: TGTGCCAGCAGCCAGGGCCTATTCGATCCAGATACGCAGTATTTT
cdr3_aa: CASSQGLFDPDTQYF

d_call: TRBD1
j_call: TRBJ2-3
clone_size: few
v_call: TRBV4-1
cdr3_nt: TGCGCCAGCAGCCAAGCCCAGGGGGTTGGCGATACGCAGTATTTT
cdr3_aa: CASSQAQGVGDTQYF

d_call: TRBD1
j_call: TRBJ1-6
clone_size: many
v_call: TRBV19
cdr3_nt: TGTGCCAGTAGTAGTACAGGGGGCCGTAATTCACCCCTCCACTTT
cdr3_aa: CASSSTGGRNSPLHF

d_call: TRBD1
j_call: TRBJ1-6
clone_size: few
v_call: TRBV20-1
cdr3_nt: TGCAGTGCCAAACGGGAGGGGACAGTACCTTCACCCCTCCACTTT
cdr3_aa: CSAKREGTVPSPLHF

d_call: -
j_call: TRBJ2-5
clone_size: -
v_call: TRBV9
cdr3_nt: TGTGCCAGCAGCGTAGATGGCCACAGGATTGAGACCCAGTACTTC
cdr3_aa: CASSVDGHRIETQYF

d_call: -
j_call: TRBJ1-2
clone_size: -
v_call: TRBV5-1
cdr3_nt: TGCGCCAGCAGCTTGGCCACCACTGGCGGCTACACCTTC
cdr3_aa: CASSLATTGGYTF

d_call: -
j_call: TRBJ2-5
clone_size: -
v_call: TRBV20-1
cdr3_nt: TGCAGTGCTAGAGGCCAGGACACCAAAGAGACCCAGTACTTC
cdr3_aa: CSARGQDTKETQYF

d_call: TRBD2
j_call: TRBJ2-3
clone_size: few
v_call: TRBV18
cdr3_nt: TGTGCCAGCTCACCACCGTCTAGCGGGGTAGCCCCAGATACGCAGTATTTT
cdr3_aa: CASSPPSSGVAPDTQYF

d_call: -
j_call: TRBJ1-2
clone_size: few
v_call: TRBV7-9
cdr3_nt: TGTGCCAGCAGCTTGATGACAGTCTATGGCTACACCTTC
cdr3_aa: CASSLMTVYGYTF

d_call: -
j_call: TRBJ1-2
clone_size: few
v_call: TRBV2
cdr3_nt: TGTGCCAGCAGTGAACTGATAGAACCCTCTTCCTATGGCTACACCTTC
cdr3_aa: CASSELIEPSSYGYTF

d_call: -
j_call: TRBJ2-4
clone_size: -
v_call: TRBV4-1
cdr3_nt: TGCGCCAGCAGCCAAGAGGTAAGGGGCAACATTCAGTACTTC
cdr3_aa: CASSQEVRGNIQYF

d_call: -
j_call: TRBJ1-1
clone_size: -
v_call: TRBV6-1
cdr3_nt: TGTGCCAGCAGTGAAGATGTAGGGATGCACACTGAAGCTTTCTTT
cdr3_aa: CASSEDVGMHTEAFF

d_call: -
j_call: TRBJ2-3
clone_size: -
v_call: TRBV5-5
cdr3_nt: TGTGCCAGCCAGACTAGCACAGATACGCAGTATTTT
cdr3_aa: CASQTSTDTQYF

d_call: -
j_call: TRBJ1-1
clone_size: -
v_call: TRBV12-3/TRBV12-4
cdr3_nt: TGTGCCAGCGGAGGGAACTCGAACACTGAAGCTTTCTTT
cdr3_aa: CASGGNSNTEAFF

d_call: TRBD1
j_call: TRBJ1-1
clone_size: many
v_call: TRBV4-2
cdr3_nt: TGTGCCAGCAGCCGACAGGGGGCTGGTAACACTGAAGCTTTCTTT
cdr3_aa: CASSRQGAGNTEAFF

d_call: -
j_call: TRBJ1-6
clone_size: -
v_call: TRBV27
cdr3_nt: TGTGCCAGCAGTTCCAGGGCGGGTTCCTATAATTCACCCCTCCACTTT
cdr3_aa: CASSSRAGSYNSPLHF

d_call: TRBD1
j_call: TRBJ2-2
clone_size: many
v_call: TRBV19
cdr3_nt: TGTGCCAGTAGTATAGGGACCGGGACAGGGAACACCGGGGAGCTGTTTTTT
cdr3_aa: CASSIGTGTGNTGELFF

d_call: -
j_call: TRBJ1-6
clone_size: many
v_call: TRBV20-1
cdr3_nt: TGCAGTGCTAGGACCAGCGGCTCCTATAATTCACCCCTCCACTTT
cdr3_aa: CSARTSGSYNSPLHF

d_call: -
j_call: TRBJ2-3
clone_size: -
v_call: TRBV7-2
cdr3_nt: TGTGCCAGCAGCTTTAACGGAGGGGCAGGGAACACAGATACGCAGTATTTT
cdr3_aa: CASSFNGGAGNTDTQYF

d_call: TRBD1
j_call: TRBJ1-2
clone_size: -
v_call: TRBV29-1
cdr3_nt: TGCAGCGTCGGGGGCACAGGGGGCCATGGCTACACCTTC
cdr3_aa: CSVGGTGGHGYTF

d_call: TRBD1
j_call: TRBJ2-7
clone_size: few
v_call: TRBV6-1
cdr3_nt: TGTGCCAGCGGAGGACCCGGACAGGGGACCTACGAGCAGTACTTC
cdr3_aa: CASGGPGQGTYEQYF